This T cell receptor (beta chain) emerged from a study of Ad26.COV2.S vaccination and SARS-CoV-2 variants. CDR1 and CDR2 (germline): SEHNR, FQNEAQ (reference sequence). CDR3 length: 14 amino acids. V lost 5 bases and J lost 4, with 15 bases in between. Regarding the study as a whole: Non-spike TCR breadth did not differ much between vaccine and placebo recipients.

As concerns this clone: Its antigen is undetermined.

Libraries were prepared by immunoSEQ multiplex PCR; TCRdb keeps only in-frame clonotypes and omits some of them. Of 300,000 to 400,000 clones in the sample, roughly nine tenths were seen once. This sequence originates from a human donor who had recovered from COVID-19. The sequences come from peripheral blood, collected after recovery from COVID-19. The V call is TRBV7-9, the J call TRBJ2-7; perhaps D is TRBD1 or TRBD2 (6 bases each). CDR3 amino acids: CASSRIGGPYEQYF. The CDR3 DNA reads as TGTGCCAGCAGCCGTATCGGGGGCCCATACGAGCAGTACTTC.